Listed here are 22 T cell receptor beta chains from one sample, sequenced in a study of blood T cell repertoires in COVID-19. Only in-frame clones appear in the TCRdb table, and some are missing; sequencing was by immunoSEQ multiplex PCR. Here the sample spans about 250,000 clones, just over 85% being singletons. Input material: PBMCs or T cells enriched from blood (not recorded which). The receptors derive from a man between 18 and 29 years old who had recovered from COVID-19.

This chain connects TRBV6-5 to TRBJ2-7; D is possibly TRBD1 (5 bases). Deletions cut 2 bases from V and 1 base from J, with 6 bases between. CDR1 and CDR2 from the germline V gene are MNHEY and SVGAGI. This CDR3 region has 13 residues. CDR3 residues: CASSYDRSYEQYF. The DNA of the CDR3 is TGTGCCAGCAGTTACGACAGATCCTACGAGCAGTACTTC.

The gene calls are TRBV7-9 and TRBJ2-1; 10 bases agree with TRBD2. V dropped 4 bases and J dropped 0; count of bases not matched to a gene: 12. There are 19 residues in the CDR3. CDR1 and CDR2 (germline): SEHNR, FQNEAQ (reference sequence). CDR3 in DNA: TGTGCCAGCAGCTCCCGGAGGACTAGCGGAAAGAGCTCCTACAATGAGCAGTTCTTC. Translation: CASSSRRTSGKSSYNEQFF.

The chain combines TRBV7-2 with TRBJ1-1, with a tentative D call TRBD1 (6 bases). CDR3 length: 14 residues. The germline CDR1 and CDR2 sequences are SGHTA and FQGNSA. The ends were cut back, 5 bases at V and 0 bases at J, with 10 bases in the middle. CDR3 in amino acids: CASSATGLNTEAFF. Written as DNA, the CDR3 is TGTGCCAGCAGCGCTACAGGGTTGAACACTGAAGCTTTCTTT. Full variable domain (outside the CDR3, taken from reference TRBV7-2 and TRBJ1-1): GAGVSQSPSNKVTEKGKDVELRCDPISGHTALYWYRQSLGQGLEFLIYFQGNSAPDKSGLPSDRFSAERTGGSVSTLTIQRTQQEDSAVYLCASSATGLNTEAFFGQGTRLTVV.

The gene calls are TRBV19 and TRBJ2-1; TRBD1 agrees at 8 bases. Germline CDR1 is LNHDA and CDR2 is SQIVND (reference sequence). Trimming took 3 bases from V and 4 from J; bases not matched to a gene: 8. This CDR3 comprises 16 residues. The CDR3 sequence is CASSIYLRQGYNEQFF. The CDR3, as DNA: TGTGCCAGTAGTATTTATTTGCGACAGGGGTACAATGAGCAGTTCTTC.

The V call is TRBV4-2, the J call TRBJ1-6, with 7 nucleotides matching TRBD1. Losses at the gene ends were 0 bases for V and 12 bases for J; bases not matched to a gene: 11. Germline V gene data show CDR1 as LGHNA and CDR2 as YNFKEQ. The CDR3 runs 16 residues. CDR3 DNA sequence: TGTGCCAGCAGCCAAGAACTAGCAGGGGGTAATCGACCCCTCCACTTT. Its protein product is CASSQELAGGNRPLHF.

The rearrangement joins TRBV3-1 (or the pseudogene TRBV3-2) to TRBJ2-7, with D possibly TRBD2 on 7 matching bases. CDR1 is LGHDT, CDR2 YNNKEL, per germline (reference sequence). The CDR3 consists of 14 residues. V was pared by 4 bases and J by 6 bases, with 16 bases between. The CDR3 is CASSLAGHRAEQYF. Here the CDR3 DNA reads TGTGCCAGCAGCCTAGCGGGCCACAGGGCCGAGCAGTACTTC.

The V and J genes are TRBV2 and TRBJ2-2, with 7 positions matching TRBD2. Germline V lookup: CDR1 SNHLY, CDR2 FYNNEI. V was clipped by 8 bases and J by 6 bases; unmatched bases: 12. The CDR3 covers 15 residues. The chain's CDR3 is CASRRDYVYAGELFF. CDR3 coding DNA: TGTGCCAGCCGGAGGGACTACGTTTACGCCGGGGAGCTGTTTTTT.

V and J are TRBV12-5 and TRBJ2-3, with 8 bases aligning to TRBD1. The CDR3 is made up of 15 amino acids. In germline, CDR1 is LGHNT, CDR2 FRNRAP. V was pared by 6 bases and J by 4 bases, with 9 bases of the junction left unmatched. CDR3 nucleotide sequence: TGTGCTAGTGGCGTAGGACAGGGCGAGGCAGATACGCAGTATTTT. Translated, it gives CASGVGQGEADTQYF.

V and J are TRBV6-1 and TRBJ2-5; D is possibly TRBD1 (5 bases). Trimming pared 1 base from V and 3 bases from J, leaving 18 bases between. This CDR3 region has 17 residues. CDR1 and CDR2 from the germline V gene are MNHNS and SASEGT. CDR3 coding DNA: TGTGCCAGCAGTGAAGAAGTCTCCCCAGGGTTGAAAGAGACCCAGTACTTC. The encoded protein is CASSEEVSPGLKETQYF.

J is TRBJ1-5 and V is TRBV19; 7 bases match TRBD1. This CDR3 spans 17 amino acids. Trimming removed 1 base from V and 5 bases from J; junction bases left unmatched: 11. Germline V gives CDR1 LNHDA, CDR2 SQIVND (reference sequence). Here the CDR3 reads CASSIAQRQGLHQPQHF. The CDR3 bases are TGTGCCAGTAGTATAGCCCAACGACAGGGCCTCCATCAGCCCCAGCATTTT.

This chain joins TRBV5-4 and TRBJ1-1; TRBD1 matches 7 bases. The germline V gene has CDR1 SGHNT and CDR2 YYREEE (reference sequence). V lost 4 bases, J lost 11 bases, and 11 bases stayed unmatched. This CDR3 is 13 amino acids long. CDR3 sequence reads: CASSLRGGRDAFF. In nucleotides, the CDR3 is TGTGCCAGCAGCCTCCGAGGGGGCCGAGATGCTTTCTTT.

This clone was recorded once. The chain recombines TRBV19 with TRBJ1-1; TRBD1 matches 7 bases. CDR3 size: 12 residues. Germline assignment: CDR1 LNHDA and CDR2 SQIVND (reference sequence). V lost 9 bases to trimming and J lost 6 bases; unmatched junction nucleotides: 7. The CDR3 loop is CASSRQGPEAFF. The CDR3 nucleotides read TGTGCCAGCTCCCGACAGGGCCCTGAAGCTTTCTTT.

In DNA, the CDR3 is TGTGCCAGCAGCTTAGGACTAGCGGGGAACAATGAGCAGTTCTTC. Residues: CASSLGLAGNNEQFF. The chain has TRBV7-8 and TRBJ2-1; TRBD2 matches at 11 bases. J lost 5 bases, V lost 1 base, and 1 base had no gene match. This CDR3 comprises 15 residues. In germline, CDR1 is SGHVS, CDR2 FQNEAQ.

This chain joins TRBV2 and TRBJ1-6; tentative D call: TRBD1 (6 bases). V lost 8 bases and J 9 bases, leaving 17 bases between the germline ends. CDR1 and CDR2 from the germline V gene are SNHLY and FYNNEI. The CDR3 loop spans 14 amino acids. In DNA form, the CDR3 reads TGTGCCAGCCAGGGAAACCGAGGGGGTTCACCCCTCCACTTT. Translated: CASQGNRGGSPLHF.

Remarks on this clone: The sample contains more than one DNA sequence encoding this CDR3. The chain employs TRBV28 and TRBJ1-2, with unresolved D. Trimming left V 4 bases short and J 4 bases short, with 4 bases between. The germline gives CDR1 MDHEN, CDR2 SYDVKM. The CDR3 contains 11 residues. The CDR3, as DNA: TGTGCCAGCAGTTCGGGCTATGGCTACACCTTC. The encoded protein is CASSSGYGYTF.

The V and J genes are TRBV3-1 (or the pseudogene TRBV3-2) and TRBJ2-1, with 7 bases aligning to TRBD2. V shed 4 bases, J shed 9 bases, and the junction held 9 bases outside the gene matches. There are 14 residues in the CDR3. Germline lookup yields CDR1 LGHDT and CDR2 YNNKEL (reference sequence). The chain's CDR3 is CASSPWREISEQFF. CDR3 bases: TGTGCCAGCAGCCCCTGGCGGGAGATTAGTGAGCAGTTCTTC.

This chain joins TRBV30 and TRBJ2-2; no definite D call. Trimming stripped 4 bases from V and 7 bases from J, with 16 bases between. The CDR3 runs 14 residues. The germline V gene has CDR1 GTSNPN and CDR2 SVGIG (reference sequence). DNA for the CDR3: TGTGCCTGGACCAGAGAAGGTCGGGTCGGGGAGCTGTTTTTT. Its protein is CAWTREGRVGELFF.

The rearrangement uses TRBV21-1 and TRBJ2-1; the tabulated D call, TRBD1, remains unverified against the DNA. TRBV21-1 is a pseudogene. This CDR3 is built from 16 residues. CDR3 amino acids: CASSTQGRGLYNEQFF. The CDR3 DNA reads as TGTGCCAGCAGCACCCAAGGCAGGGGGCTCTACAATGAGCAGTTCTTC.

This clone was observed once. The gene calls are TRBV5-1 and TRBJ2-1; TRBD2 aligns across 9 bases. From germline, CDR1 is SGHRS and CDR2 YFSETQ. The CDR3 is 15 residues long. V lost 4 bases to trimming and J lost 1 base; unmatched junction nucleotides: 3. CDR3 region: CASSQAGGSYNEQFF. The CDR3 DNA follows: TGCGCCAGCAGCCAAGCGGGAGGATCCTACAATGAGCAGTTCTTC. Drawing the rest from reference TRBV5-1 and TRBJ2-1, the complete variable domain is KAGVTQTPRYLIKTRGQQVTLSCSPISGHRSVSWYQQTPGQGLQFLFEYFSETQRNKGNFPGRFSGRQFSNSRSEMNVSTLELGDSALYLCASSQAGGSYNEQFFGPGTRLTVL.

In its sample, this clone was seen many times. The CDR3, as DNA: TGTGCCAGCAGCCAGGGGGATTCGAACGAAAAACTGTTTTTT. Its translation is CASSQGDSNEKLFF. The chain recombines TRBV9 with TRBJ1-4, with 7 bases that match TRBD1. The length of the CDR3 is 14 residues. V gave up 4 bases and J gave up 8 bases; unmatched junction bases: 8. Germline assignment: CDR1 SGDLS and CDR2 YYNGEE.

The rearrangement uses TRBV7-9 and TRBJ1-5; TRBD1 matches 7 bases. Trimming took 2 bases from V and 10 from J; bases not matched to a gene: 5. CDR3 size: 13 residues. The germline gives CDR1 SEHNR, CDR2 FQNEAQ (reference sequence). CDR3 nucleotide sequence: TGTGCCAGCAGCTTATATACAGGGGCTCCCCAGCATTTT. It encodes CASSLYTGAPQHF.

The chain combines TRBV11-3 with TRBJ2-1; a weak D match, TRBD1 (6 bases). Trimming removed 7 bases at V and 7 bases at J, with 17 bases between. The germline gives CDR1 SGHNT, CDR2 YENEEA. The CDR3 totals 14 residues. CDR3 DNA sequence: TGTGCCAGCACCCACCGTATCAGGGGTAATGAGCAGTTCTTC. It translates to CASTHRIRGNEQFF.